The rows below give T cell receptor beta chains drawn from one sample of a study of CD8+ T cells in alopecia areata. The assay was immunoSEQ multiplex PCR, and TCRdb's table has in-frame clones only and misses some. This table has more than 150,000 clones, 51% appearing once. The specimen was CD8+ T cells sorted from blood, collected around week 53, from a patient treated with tofacitinib. The receptors stem from a human donor with alopecia areata. CDR3s include the opening cysteine and the closing phenylalanine or tryptophan. Each record gives: J gene, V gene, CDR3 protein.

TRBJ1-2 | TRBV18 | CASSPRDRPNYGYTF
TRBJ2-7 | TRBV7-9 | CASSFDHGEQYF
TRBJ1-2 | TRBV5-4 | CASSLGAFGTF
TRBJ1-5 | TRBV30 | CAWSVEPGQPQHF
TRBJ1-4 | TRBV2 | CASQAQGADEKLFF
TRBJ2-3 | TRBV5-1 | CATRTSGGASTDTQYF
TRBJ1-6 | TRBV30 | CAWSPGPAGSPLHF
TRBJ1-1 | TRBV2 | CASSGWGATEAFF
TRBJ2-5 | TRBV4-3 | CASSQDTGGVQETQYF
TRBJ2-1 | TRBV6-5 | CASSKGQGSDNEQFF
TRBJ2-7 | TRBV4-3 | CASSPEGGLAEGDEQYF
TRBJ2-2 | TRBV6-5 | CASRVNTGELFF
- | TRBV29-1 | CSVWTVEIEQYF
TRBJ2-2 | TRBV4-2 | CASSRTLYGELFF
TRBJ2-7 | TRBV15 | CATSQGQGVYEQYF
TRBJ1-1 | TRBV11-1 | CASSLVGGANTEAFF
TRBJ1-2 | TRBV11-1 | CASSPGGNYGYTF